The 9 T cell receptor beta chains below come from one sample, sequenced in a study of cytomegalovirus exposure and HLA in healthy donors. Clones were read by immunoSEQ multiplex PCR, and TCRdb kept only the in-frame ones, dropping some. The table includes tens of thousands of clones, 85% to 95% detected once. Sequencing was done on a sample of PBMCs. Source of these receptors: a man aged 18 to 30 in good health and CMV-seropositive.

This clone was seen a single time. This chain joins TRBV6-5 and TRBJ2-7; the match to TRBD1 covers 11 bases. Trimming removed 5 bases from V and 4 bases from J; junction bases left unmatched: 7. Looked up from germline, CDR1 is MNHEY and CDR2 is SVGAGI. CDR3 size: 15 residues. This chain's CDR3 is CASSAGTGGWYEQYF. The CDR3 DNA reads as TGTGCCAGCAGTGCCGGGACAGGGGGATGGTACGAGCAGTACTTC.

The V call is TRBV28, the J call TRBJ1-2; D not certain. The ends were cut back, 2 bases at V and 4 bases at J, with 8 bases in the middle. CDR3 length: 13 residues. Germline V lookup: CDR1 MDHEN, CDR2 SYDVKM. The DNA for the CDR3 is TGTGCCAGCAGTTTAGGCCTGTTCTATGGCTACACCTTC. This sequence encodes CASSLGLFYGYTF.

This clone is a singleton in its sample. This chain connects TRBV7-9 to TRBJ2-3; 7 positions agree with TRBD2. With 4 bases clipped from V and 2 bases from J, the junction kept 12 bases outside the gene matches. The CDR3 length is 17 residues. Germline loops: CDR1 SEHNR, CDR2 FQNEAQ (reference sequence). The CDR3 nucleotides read TGTGCCAGCAGCTCCCGACCTGGGGGGACTACCACAGATACGCAGTATTTT. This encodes CASSSRPGGTTTDTQYF.

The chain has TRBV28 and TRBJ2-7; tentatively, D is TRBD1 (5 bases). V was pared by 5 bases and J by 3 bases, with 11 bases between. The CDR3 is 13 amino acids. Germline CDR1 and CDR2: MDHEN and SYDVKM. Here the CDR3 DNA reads TGTGCCAGCAGTATCGACAGTGTCTACGAGCAGTACTTC. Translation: CASSIDSVYEQYF.

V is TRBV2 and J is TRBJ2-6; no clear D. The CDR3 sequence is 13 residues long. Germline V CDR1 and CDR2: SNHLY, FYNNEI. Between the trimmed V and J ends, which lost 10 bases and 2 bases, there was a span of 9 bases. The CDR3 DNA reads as TGTGCCATAACCCGGGCTGGGGCCAACGTCCTGACTTTC. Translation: CAITRAGANVLTF.

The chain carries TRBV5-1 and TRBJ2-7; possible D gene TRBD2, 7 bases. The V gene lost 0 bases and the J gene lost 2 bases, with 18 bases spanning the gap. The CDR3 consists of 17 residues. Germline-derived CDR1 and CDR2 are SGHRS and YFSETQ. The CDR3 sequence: CASSLDLGGGSPYEQYF. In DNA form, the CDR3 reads TGCGCCAGCAGCTTGGACCTAGGGGGGGGTAGTCCCTACGAGCAGTACTTC.

CDR3 region: CASSSSGGAGANVLTF. CDR3 nucleotide sequence: TGTGCCAGCAGTTCGTCAGGGGGCGCTGGGGCCAACGTCCTGACTTTC. The chain is built from TRBV6-5 and TRBJ2-6; 8 bases agree with TRBD1. V lost 4 bases and J lost 2; bases outside the gene matches: 4. Germline assignment: CDR1 MNHEY and CDR2 SVGAGI. CDR3 length equals 16 residues.

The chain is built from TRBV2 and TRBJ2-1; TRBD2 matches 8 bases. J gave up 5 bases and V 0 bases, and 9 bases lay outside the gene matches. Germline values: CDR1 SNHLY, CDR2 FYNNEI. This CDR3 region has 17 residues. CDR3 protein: CASSEALGLGDHNEQFF. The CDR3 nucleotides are TGTGCCAGCAGTGAAGCGCTGGGACTAGGGGACCACAATGAGCAGTTCTTC.

CDR3: CASDGGQIGYTF. The DNA of the CDR3 is TGTGCCAGCGATGGGGGCCAGATTGGCTACACCTTC. The chain joins TRBV2 to TRBJ1-2; D is perhaps TRBD1 (6 bases). This CDR3 has 12 residues. From germline, CDR1 is SNHLY and CDR2 FYNNEI. Deletions cut 8 bases from V and 7 bases from J, with 14 bases between.